This record covers a single TCR beta chain. Its antigen is unknown. Sample-barcoded 5' priming and a J-beta primer mix drove a second PCR of roughly 6 to 12 cycles. A tag from a template-switch adaptor with 12 random nucleotides marked each cDNA molecule. CDR3-containing paired-end reads numbering at least 2.5 million came from each sample. TCRdb re-derived calls from the 5' RACE reads in MiXCR, one entry per CDR3 protein. Of around 800,000 distinct CDR3 sequences detected, roughly 24% appear once; the ten largest clones hold roughly 3.1%. The source of the sample is a study of blood T cells in healthy people across ages. The study's findings and limits: Comparison with aged donors showed that long-lived donors had more naive CD4+ cells and higher diversity. Age advanced and TCR beta diversity per million T cells fell, roughly linearly.

The CDR3 is 15 amino acids. With 2 bases clipped from V and 3 bases from J, the junction kept 3 bases outside the gene matches. Per germline, CDR1 KGHSH and CDR2 LQKENI. These sequences were also reported in another study, on T cells of mothers and their children.

The sequencing input was blood. The receptor was derived from a boy aged 10-17 years in good health. The chain has TRBV18 and TRBJ1-5, with 8 bases lining up with TRBD1. CDR3 nucleotide sequence: TGTGCCAGCTCACCAGGGACAGGCAACAATCAGCCCCAGCATTTT. This sequence encodes CASSPGTGNNQPQHF.